This T cell receptor beta chain appears in the sequencing data of a study of T cell repertoires in cytomegalovirus infection. The wider study: In public TCR beta signatures, there were indications of both CMV infection and matching HLA type. Findings and limits, study-wide: The study found HLA-C-restricted CMV-specific TCR beta clonotypes dominating the ex vivo response. Summed public TCR beta family frequency identified CMV carriers bearing the relevant HLA.

Each CDR3 protein gets one entry after TCRdb re-called the reads with MiXCR. The sample consists of about 770,000 distinct CDR3 sequences, just under 30% of them appearing once. Trimming at V came to 3 bases and at J to 6 bases, leaving 12 bases not matched to a gene. CDR3 size: 16 residues. In germline, CDR1 is SGHRS, CDR2 YFSETQ. To note about this clonotype: Its antigen is not identified.

The chain recombines TRBV5-1 with TRBJ2-7; TRBD2 matches at 10 bases. The origin of this receptor is a human donor in good health (CMV status not recorded). Some clones in this sample may be carry-over from other donors' samples. This specimen consisted of cultured CD8+ T cells from PBMCs, obtained from culture after CMV antigen stimulation. The CDR3 sequence: CASSSPTSGASAEQYF. CDR3 in DNA: TGCGCCAGCAGCTCGCCTACTAGCGGGGCTTCTGCCGAGCAGTACTTC.